This TCR beta chain is drawn from a study of CD8 T cells in ankylosing spondylitis. Study-level results: Reactive arthritis synovial fluid and blood previously showed some of these motif variants. It appeared that ankylosing spondylitis blood was characterized by a TCR beta motif of seven or eight highly homologous variants.

Construction of TCR beta libraries was performed using quantitative 5'-RACE with molecular barcodes. TCRdb reanalysed the 5' RACE reads using MiXCR and keeps one entry per CDR3 protein. Of 500,000 or so distinct CDR3 sequences in the sample, about 5.2% were seen once. This clonotype was recorded many times. Its target is not known. Material: blood, either unsorted or a sorted T cell fraction (not recorded which). This sequence originates from a male donor with ankylosing spondylitis.

The DNA for the CDR3 is TGCGCCAGCAGCTCTCGGGGGGGTCCGAACACTGAAGCTTTCTTT. This encodes CASSSRGGPNTEAFF. This rearrangement joins TRBV5-1 to TRBJ1-1; weak D call: TRBD1 (5 bases). V gave up 3 bases and J gave up 1 base, with 13 bases separating them. The CDR3 runs 15 residues. Germline loops: CDR1 SGHRS, CDR2 YFSETQ.